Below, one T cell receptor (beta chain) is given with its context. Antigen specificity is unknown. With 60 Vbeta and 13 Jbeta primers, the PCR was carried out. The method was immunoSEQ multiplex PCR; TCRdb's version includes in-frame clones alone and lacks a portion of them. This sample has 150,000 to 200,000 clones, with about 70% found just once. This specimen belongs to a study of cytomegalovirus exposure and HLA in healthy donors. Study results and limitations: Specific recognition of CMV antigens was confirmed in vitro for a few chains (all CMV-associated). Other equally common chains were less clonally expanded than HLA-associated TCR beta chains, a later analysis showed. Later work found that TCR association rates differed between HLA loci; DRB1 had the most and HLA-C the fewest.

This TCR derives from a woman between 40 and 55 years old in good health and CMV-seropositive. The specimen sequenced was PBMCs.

The CDR3 here is CASGLAGKQETQYF. The CDR3 DNA reads as TGTGCCAGCGGGCTAGCGGGGAAACAAGAGACCCAGTACTTC. The chain recombines TRBV2 with TRBJ2-5, with TRBD2 matching over 9 bases. The CDR3 contains 14 residues. V lost 8 bases and J lost 2; bases outside the gene matches: 6. Germline loops: CDR1 SNHLY, CDR2 FYNNEI.